The rows below give T cell receptor beta chains drawn from one sample of a study of shared clonotypes between healthy human individuals. The repertoire was sequenced with immunoSEQ multiplex PCR; TCRdb's copy has only in-frame clones and lacks some. Here the sample spans fewer than 1.4 million clones, about 84% being singletons. Sequencing used memory CD4+ T cells from PBMCs. The receptors derive from a man aged 18 to 29 in good health. Some clones in this sample may be carry-over from other donors' samples. The CDR3 runs from the conserved cysteine through the conserved F or W. Fields, in order: V gene, D gene, J gene, CDR3 protein. D genes are given only for firm matches.

V: TRBV29-1
D: -
J: TRBJ1-1
CDR3: CSVEVGRRRTEAFF

V: TRBV29-1
D: -
J: TRBJ2-1
CDR3: CSVEGGLFF

V: TRBV6-5
D: -
J: TRBJ2-1
CDR3: CASSYGPITYNEQFF

V: TRBV2
D: -
J: TRBJ1-1
CDR3: CASSVTRGGTEAFF

V: TRBV7-6
D: TRBD1
J: TRBJ2-2
CDR3: CASSRRGQTNTGELFF

V: TRBV27
D: TRBD1
J: TRBJ2-7
CDR3: CASSLEGQGAGEQYF

V: TRBV18
D: -
J: TRBJ1-1
CDR3: CASSPPGKVTEAFF

V: TRBV4-1
D: -
J: TRBJ2-1
CDR3: CASSQALRVDEQFF

V: TRBV18
D: TRBD2
J: TRBJ2-7
CDR3: CASSPPGLGYEQYF

V: TRBV27
D: -
J: TRBJ1-2
CDR3: CASSLRGYGYTF

V: TRBV6-6
D: -
J: TRBJ1-1
CDR3: CASSYSGGEAFF

V: TRBV5-1
D: TRBD2
J: TRBJ2-1
CDR3: CASSRHGEREIYEQFF

V: TRBV7-2
D: -
J: TRBJ2-3
CDR3: CASSPYRTSTDTQYF

V: TRBV28
D: TRBD1
J: TRBJ2-5
CDR3: CASSSHSGRGPQETQYF

V: TRBV19
D: -
J: TRBJ1-1
CDR3: CASSSGNENTEAFF

V: TRBV11-2
D: TRBD2
J: TRBJ2-2
CDR3: CASSLEAGSNTGELFF

V: TRBV18
D: -
J: TRBJ1-2
CDR3: CASSQGVNYGYTF

V: TRBV7-9
D: -
J: TRBJ1-3
CDR3: CASSLSRRGDSGNTIYF

V: TRBV5-4
D: -
J: TRBJ1-5
CDR3: CASSLVPRVDF

V: TRBV18
D: -
J: TRBJ1-1
CDR3: CASSSSQNTEAFF

V: TRBV28
D: TRBD1
J: TRBJ2-7
CDR3: CASSTATGYEQYF

V: TRBV5-1
D: -
J: TRBJ2-1
CDR3: CASSYPLTEQFF